This T cell receptor beta chain comes out of a study of blood T cell repertoires in COVID-19. Study context: Samples representing acute and convalescent COVID-19 were sourced from the United States, Italy and Spain.

The data were produced by immunoSEQ multiplex PCR, yet TCRdb's version contains in-frame clones alone and is incomplete. The sample carries 150,000 to 200,000 clones, roughly 80% recorded once. Germline assignment: CDR1 SEHNR and CDR2 FQNEAQ (reference sequence). Trimming removed 4 bases from V and 5 bases from J; junction bases left unmatched: 3. The CDR3 covers 14 residues. The rearrangement uses TRBV7-9 and TRBJ1-5; TRBD1 agrees at 9 bases. Material for sequencing was peripheral blood. The receptor's source is a man in his sixties with acute or convalescent COVID-19. The DNA for the CDR3 is TGTGCCAGCAGCTCGGGACAGGGATATCAGCCCCAGCATTTT. Translation gives CASSSGQGYQPQHF. Combining the CDR3 with reference TRBV7-9 and TRBJ1-5 gives the whole variable domain DTGVSQNPRHKITKRGQNVTFRCDPISEHNRLYWYRQTLGQGPEFLTYFQNEAQLEKSRLLSDRFSAERPKGSFSTLEIQRTEQGDSAMYLCASSSGQGYQPQHFGDGTRLSIL.